The TCR beta chain under discussion was sequenced for a study of CD8 T cells in ankylosing spondylitis. This clonotype was seen ten or more times. TCRdb reanalysed the 5' RACE reads using MiXCR and keeps one entry per CDR3 protein. The table includes some 140,000 distinct CDR3 sequences, 8% to 9% detected once. The V gene's germline CDR1 is SGHKS and CDR2 YYEKEE (reference sequence). The V gene lost 6 bases and the J gene lost 2 bases, with 8 bases spanning the gap. The CDR3 sequence is 12 residues long. The V gene is TRBV5-5, the J gene TRBJ1-1; D is uncertain. The specimen was synovial fluid, either unsorted or a sorted T cell fraction (not recorded which). The sequence derives from a male donor with ankylosing spondylitis. The CDR3 here is CASIRSNTEAFF. For the CDR3, the DNA is TGTGCCAGCATAAGGAGTAACACTGAAGCTTTCTTT.